The clone carrying this T cell receptor (beta chain) occurred a few times. The method was immunoSEQ multiplex PCR; TCRdb's version includes in-frame clones alone and lacks a portion of them. The data show about 82,000 clones, about 90% seen once. The data were taken from a study of control samples from healthy donors and cancer patients. With 4 bases clipped from V and 4 bases from J, the junction kept 8 bases outside the gene matches. CDR1 and CDR2 (germline): SGHTA, FQGNSA. The CDR3 has 15 residues. This receptor was identified in a man aged 50-60 years in good health. The chain is built from TRBV7-2 and TRBJ2-5; TRBD1 matches at 8 bases. The sequenced material came from blood. The CDR3 sequence is CASSYAGTGSETQYF. CDR3 coding DNA: TGTGCCAGCAGCTACGCCGGGACAGGCTCAGAGACCCAGTACTTC.